This T cell receptor (beta chain) was found in a study of control samples from healthy donors and cancer patients. Method: immunoSEQ multiplex PCR; TCRdb's copy keeps in-frame clones and lacks some. The repertoire holds around 40,000 clones, with roughly 90% as singletons. CDR1 and CDR2 from the germline V gene are SNHLY and FYNNEI. V gave up 8 bases and J gave up 4 bases, with 11 bases separating them. The CDR3 consists of 12 residues. The specimen was PBMCs. This sequence originates from a woman aged 40-49 years with head and neck cancer. The chain carries TRBV2 and TRBJ1-2, with D uncertain. CDR3 loop: CASVGNLYGYTF. The DNA for the CDR3 is TGTGCCAGCGTAGGCAACCTCTATGGCTACACCTTC. The full variable domain, rest sourced from reference TRBV2 and TRBJ1-2, is EPEVTQTPSHQVTQMGQEVILRCVPISNHLYFYWYRQILGQKVEFLVSFYNNEISEKSEIFDDQFSVERPDGSNFTLKIRSTKLEDSAMYFCASVGNLYGYTFGSGTRLTVV.